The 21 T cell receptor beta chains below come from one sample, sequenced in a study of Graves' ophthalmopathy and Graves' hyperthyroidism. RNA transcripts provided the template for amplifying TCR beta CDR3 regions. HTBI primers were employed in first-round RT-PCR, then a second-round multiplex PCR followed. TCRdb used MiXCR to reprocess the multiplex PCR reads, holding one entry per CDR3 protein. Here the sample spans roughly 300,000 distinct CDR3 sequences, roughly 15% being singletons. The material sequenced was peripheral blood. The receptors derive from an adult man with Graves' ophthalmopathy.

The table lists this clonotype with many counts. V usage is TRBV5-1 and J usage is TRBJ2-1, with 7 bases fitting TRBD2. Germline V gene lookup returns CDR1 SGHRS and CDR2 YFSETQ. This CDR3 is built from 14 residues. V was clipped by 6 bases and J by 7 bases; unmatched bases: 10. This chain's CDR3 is CASMPSGLHNEQFF. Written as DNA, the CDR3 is TGCGCCAGCATGCCTAGCGGTCTTCATAATGAGCAGTTCTTC. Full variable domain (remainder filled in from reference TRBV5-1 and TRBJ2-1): KAGVTQTPRYLIKTRGQQVTLSCSPISGHRSVSWYQQTPGQGLQFLFEYFSETQRNKGNFPGRFSGRQFSNSRSEMNVSTLELGDSALYLCASMPSGLHNEQFFGPGTRLTVL.

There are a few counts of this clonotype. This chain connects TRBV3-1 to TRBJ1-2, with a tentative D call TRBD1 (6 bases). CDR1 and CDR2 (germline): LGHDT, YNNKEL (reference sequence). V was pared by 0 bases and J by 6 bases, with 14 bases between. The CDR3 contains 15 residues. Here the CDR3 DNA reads TGTGCCAGCAGCCAAGATCTTGCGGGGGCGGATGGCTACACCTTC. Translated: CASSQDLAGADGYTF. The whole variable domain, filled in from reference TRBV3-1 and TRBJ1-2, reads DTAVSQTPKYLVTQMGNDKSIKCEQNLGHDTMYWYKQDSKKFLKIMFSYNNKELIINETVPNRFSPKSPDKAHLNLHINSLELGDSAVYFCASSQDLAGADGYTFGSGTRLTVV.

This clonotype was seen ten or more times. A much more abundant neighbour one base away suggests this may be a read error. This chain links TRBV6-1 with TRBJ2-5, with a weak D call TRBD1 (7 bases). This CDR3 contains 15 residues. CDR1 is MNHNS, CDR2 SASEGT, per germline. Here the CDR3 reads CASIGQGVDRETQCF. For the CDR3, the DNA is TGTGCCAGCATCGGGCAGGGGGTGGATCGGGAGACCCAGTGCTTC.

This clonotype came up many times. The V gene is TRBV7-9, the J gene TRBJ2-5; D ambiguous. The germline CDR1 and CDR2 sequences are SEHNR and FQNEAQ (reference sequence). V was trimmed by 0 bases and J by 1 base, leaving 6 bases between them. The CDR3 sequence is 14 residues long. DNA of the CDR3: TGTGCCAGCAGCTTAGCGCACAGCCAAGAGACCCAGTACTTC. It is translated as CASSLAHSQETQYF.

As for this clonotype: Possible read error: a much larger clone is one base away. DNA for the CDR3: TGTGCCAGTAGTAGGTCGAGGGCAAACTATGGCTACACCTTC. Its translation: CASSRSRANYGYTF. V is TRBV19 and J is TRBJ1-2; D gene ambiguous. The CDR3 is made up of 14 amino acids. Looked up from germline, CDR1 is LNHDA and CDR2 is SQIVND (reference sequence). V lost 4 bases and J 2 bases, leaving 11 bases between the germline ends.

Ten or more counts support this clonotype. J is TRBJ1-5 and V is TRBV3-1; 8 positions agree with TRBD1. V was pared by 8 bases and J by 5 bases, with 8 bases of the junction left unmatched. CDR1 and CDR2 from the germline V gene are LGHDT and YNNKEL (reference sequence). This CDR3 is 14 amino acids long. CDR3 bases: TGTGCCAGCTCCTGGACAGGGCGACATCAGCCCCAGCATTTT. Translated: CASSWTGRHQPQHF.

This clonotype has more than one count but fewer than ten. CDR3 residues: CASSYGVSRGLGEQYF. The CDR3, as DNA: TGTGCCAGCAGTTACGGTGTTAGCAGGGGTTTGGGCGAGCAGTACTTC. This chain connects TRBV12-3 or TRBV12-4 to TRBJ2-7, with a tentative D call TRBD1 (6 bases). There are 16 residues in the CDR3. Between the trimmed V and J ends, which lost 4 bases and 6 bases, there was a span of 22 bases.

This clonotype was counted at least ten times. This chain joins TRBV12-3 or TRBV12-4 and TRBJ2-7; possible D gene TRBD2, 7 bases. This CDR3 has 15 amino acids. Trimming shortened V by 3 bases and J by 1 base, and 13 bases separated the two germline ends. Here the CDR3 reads CASSFAGAPSYEQYF. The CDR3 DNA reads TGTGCCAGCAGTTTCGCGGGGGCTCCATCCTACGAGCAGTACTTC.

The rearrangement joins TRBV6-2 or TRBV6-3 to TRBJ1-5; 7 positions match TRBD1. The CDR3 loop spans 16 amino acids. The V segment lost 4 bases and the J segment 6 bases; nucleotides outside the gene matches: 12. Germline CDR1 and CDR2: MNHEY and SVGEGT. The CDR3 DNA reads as TGTGCCAGCAGTTCCCTAGGGGGCAGGGGAGGTCAGCCCCAGCATTTT. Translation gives CASSSLGGRGGQPQHF.

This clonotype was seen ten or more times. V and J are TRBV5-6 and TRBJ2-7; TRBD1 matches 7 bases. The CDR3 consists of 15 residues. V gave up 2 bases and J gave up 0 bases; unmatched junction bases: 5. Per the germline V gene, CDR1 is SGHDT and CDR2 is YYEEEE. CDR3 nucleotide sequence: TGTGCCAGCAGCTTCTTTTCAGGGGGCTCCTACGAGCAGTACTTC. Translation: CASSFFSGGSYEQYF. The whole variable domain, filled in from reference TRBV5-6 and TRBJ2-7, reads DAGVTQSPTHLIKTRGQQVTLRCSPKSGHDTVSWYQQALGQGPQFIFQYYEEEERQRGNFPDRFSGHQFPNYSSELNVNALLLGDSALYLCASSFFSGGSYEQYFGPGTRLTVT.

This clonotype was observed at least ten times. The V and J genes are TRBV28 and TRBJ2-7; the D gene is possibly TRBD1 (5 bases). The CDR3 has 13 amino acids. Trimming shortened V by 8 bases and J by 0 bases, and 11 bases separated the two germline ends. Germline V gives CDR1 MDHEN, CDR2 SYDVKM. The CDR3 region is CASLGQDSYEQYF. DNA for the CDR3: TGTGCCAGCCTAGGACAAGACTCCTACGAGCAGTACTTC.

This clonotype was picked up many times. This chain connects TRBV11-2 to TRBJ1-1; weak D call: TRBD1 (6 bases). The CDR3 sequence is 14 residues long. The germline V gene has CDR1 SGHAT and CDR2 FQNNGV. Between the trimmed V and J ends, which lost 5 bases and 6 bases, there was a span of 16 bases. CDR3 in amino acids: CASSPNRVPPEAFF. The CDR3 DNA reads TGTGCCAGCAGCCCAAACAGGGTACCACCTGAAGCTTTCTTT. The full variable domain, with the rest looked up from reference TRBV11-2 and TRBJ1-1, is EAGVAQSPRYKIIEKRQSVAFWCNPISGHATLYWYQQILGQGPKLLIQFQNNGVVDDSQLPKDRFSAERLKGVDSTLKIQPAKLEDSAVYLCASSPNRVPPEAFFGQGTRLTVV.

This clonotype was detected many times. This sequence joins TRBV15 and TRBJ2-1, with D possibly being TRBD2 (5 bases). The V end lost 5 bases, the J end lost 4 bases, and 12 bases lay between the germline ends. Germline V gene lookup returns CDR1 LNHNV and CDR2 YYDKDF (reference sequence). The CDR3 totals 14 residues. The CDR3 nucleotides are TGTGCCACCAGCTTCGGGATAGAATACAATGAGCAGTTCTTC. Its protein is CATSFGIEYNEQFF.

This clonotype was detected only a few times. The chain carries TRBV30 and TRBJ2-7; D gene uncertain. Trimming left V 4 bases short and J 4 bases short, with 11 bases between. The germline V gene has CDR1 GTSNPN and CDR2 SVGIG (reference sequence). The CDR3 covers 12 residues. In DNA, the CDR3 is TGTGCCTGGACCCCCTCTGGTTACGAGCAGTACTTC. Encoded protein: CAWTPSGYEQYF. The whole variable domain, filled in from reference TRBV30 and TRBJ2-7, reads SQTIHQWPATLVQPVGSPLSLECTVEGTSNPNLYWYRQAAGRGLQLLFYSVGIGQISSEVPQNLSASRPQDRQFILSSKKLLLSDSGFYLCAWTPSGYEQYFGPGTRLTVT.

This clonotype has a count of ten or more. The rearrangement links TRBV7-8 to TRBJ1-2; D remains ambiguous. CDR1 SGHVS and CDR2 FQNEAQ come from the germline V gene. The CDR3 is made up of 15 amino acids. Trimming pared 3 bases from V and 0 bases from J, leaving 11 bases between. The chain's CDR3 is CASSFQTRANYGYTF. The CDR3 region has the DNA TGTGCCAGCAGCTTCCAAACAAGGGCTAACTATGGCTACACCTTC.

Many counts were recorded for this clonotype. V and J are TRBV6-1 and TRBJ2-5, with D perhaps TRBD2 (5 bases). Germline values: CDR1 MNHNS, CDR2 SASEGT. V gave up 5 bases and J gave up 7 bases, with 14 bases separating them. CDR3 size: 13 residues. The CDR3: CASSPGFPGTQYF. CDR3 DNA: TGTGCCAGCAGTCCGGGATTCCCTGGGACCCAGTACTTC.

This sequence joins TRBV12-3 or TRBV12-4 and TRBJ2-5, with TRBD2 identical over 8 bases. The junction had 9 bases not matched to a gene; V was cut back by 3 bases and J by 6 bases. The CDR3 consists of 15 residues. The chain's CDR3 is CASSLPGGARKTQYF. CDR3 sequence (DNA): TGTGCCAGCAGTTTGCCCGGGGGGGCCAGAAAGACCCAGTACTTC.

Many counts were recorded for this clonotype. CDR3 nucleotides: TGTGCCAGCAGACCCTCGGACCGGCGAGACACCGGGGAGCTGTTTTTT. Its translation is CASRPSDRRDTGELFF. The chain employs TRBV28 and TRBJ2-2; D is unresolved. V was clipped by 6 bases and J by 3 bases, with 17 bases between them. CDR3 size: 16 residues. Per germline, CDR1 MDHEN and CDR2 SYDVKM. The complete variable domain, with remaining parts taken from reference TRBV28 and TRBJ2-2, reads DVKVTQSSRYLVKRTGEKVFLECVQDMDHENMFWYRQDPGLGLRLIYFSYDVKMKEKGDIPEGYSVSREKKERFSLILESASTNQTSMYLCASRPSDRRDTGELFFGEGSRLTVL.

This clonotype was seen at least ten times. CDR3 in amino acids: CASSLIQVEGGTEAFF. CDR3 in DNA: TGTGCCAGCAGCCTGATTCAGGTGGAGGGAGGCACTGAAGCTTTCTTT. The rearrangement links TRBV7-3 to TRBJ1-1; no reliable D call. CDR3 length equals 16 residues. Deletions cut 5 bases from V and 4 bases from J, with 20 bases between. The germline V gene encodes CDR1 SGHTA and CDR2 FQGTGA.

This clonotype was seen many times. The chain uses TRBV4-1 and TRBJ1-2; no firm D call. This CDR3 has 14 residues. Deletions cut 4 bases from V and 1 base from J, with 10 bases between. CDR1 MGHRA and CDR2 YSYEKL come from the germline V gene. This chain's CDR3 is CASSPSPNNYGYTF. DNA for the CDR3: TGCGCCAGCAGCCCAAGTCCGAATAACTATGGCTACACCTTC.

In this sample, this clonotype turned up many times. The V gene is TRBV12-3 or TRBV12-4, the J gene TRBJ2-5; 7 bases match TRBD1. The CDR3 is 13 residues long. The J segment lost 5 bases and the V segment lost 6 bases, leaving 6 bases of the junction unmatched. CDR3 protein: CASSTGDGETQYF. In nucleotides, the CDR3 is TGTGCCAGCAGCACAGGGGATGGGGAGACCCAGTACTTC.